This T cell receptor beta chain came from a study of response to subunit inactivated influenza vaccine. Study observations and caveats: Researchers suggested that each seasonal influenza vaccination recruits few new T cells.

About this clonotype: The antigen is undetermined.

Trimming removed 6 bases at V and 4 bases at J, with 16 bases between. The length of the CDR3 is 14 residues. Germline V gives CDR1 SQVTM, CDR2 ANQGSEA. TCRdb fed the RT-PCR reads into MiXCR, producing one record per CDR3 protein. This table holds 540,000 or so distinct CDR3 sequences, 10% to 15% found once. This receptor was identified in a man aged 50-59 years who received an inactivated influenza vaccine. V gene TRBV29-1 combines with J gene TRBJ2-1, with D perhaps matching TRBD1 or TRBD2 (6 bases each). Sequencing was performed on PBMCs from blood, taken more than 35 days after vaccination. The CDR3 sequence: CSVVQGGTYNEQFF. As DNA, the CDR3 is TGCAGCGTAGTACAGGGAGGTACTTACAATGAGCAGTTCTTC.